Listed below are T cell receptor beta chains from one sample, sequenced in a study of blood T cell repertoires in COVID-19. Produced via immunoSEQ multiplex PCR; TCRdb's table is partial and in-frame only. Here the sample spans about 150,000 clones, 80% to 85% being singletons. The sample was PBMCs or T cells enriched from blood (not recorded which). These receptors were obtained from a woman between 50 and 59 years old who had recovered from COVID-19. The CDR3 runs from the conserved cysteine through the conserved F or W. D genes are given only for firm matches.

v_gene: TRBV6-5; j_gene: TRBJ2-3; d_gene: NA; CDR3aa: CASSPEGITQYF; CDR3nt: TGTGCCAGCAGCCCGGAGGGGATAACGCAGTATTTT
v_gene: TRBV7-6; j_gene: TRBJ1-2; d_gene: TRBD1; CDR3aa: CASSQRPPGQGNGYTF; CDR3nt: TGTGCCAGCAGCCAACGTCCTCCGGGACAGGGGAACGGCTACACCTTC
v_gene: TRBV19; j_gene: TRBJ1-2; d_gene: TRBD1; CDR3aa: CASDRRDRGGYTF; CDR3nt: TGTGCCAGCGATCGCCGGGACAGGGGAGGCTACACCTTC
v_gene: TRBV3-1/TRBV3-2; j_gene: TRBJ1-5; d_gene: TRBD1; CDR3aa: CASSQQGAGQPQHF; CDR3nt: TGTGCCAGCAGCCAACAGGGGGCCGGGCAGCCCCAGCATTTT
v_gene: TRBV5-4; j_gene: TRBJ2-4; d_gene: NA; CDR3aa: CASSLQGADIQYF; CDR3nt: TGTGCCAGCAGCTTGCAGGGCGCGGACATTCAGTACTTC
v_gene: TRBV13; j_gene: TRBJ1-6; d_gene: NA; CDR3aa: CASSLEGRVSSPLHF; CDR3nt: TGTGCCAGCAGCTTAGAAGGGAGAGTGTCTTCACCCCTCCACTTT
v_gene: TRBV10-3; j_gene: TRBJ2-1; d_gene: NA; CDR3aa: CASSSGSDLSEQFF; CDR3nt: TGTGCATCCTCCAGCGGTAGCGATCTGAGTGAGCAGTTCTTC
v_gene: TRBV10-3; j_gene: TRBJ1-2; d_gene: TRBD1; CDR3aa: CAIWAGGIYGYTF; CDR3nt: TGTGCCATCTGGGCAGGGGGCATCTATGGCTACACCTTC
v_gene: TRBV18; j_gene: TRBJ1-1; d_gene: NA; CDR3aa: CASSPRGNTEAFF; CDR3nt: TGTGCCAGCTCACCAAGGGGCAACACTGAAGCTTTCTTT
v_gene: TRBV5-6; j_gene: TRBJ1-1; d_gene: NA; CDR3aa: CASSWTRENTEAFF; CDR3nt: TGTGCCAGCAGCTGGACAAGGGAGAACACTGAAGCTTTCTTT
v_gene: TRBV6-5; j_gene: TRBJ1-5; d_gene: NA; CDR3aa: CASSQALYSNQPQHF; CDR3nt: TGTGCCAGCAGTCAGGCGCTATATAGCAATCAGCCCCAGCATTTT
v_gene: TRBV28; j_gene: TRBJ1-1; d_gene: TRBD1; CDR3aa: CASSLQGAPEAFF; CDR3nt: TGTGCCAGCAGCCTTCAGGGGGCTCCTGAAGCTTTCTTT
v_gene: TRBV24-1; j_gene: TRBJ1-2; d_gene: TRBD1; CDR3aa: CATSDASGTGQRYTF; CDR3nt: TGTGCCACCAGTGATGCCTCCGGGACAGGACAGCGCTACACCTTC
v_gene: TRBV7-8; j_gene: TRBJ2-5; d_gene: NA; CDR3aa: CASSPGGTQYF; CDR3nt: TGTGCCAGCAGCCCGGGTGGCACCCAGTACTTC